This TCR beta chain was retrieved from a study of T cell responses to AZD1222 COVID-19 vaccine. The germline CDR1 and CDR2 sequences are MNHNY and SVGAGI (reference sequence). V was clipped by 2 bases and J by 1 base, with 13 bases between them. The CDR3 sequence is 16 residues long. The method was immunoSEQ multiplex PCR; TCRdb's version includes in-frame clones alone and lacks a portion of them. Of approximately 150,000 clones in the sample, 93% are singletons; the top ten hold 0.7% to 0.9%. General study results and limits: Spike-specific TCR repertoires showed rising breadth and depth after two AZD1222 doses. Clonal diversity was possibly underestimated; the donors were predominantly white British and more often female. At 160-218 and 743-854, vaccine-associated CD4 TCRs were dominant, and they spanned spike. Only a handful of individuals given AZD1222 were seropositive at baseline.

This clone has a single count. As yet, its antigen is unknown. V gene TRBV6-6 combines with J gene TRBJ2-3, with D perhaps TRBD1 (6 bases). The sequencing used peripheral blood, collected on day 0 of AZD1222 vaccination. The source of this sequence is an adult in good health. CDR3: CASSYATGVGTDTQYF. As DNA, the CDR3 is TGTGCCAGCAGTTACGCGACAGGAGTGGGCACAGATACGCAGTATTTT.